The T cell receptor beta chain under discussion was sequenced for a study of technical replicates of blood from a handful of donors (dated 2017 in TCRdb). Worth noting for this clone: Its specific antigen is unknown. The input lacks base qualities; no much larger clone sits a single base away.

Libraries were built with the immunoSEQ multiplex PCR assay. TCRdb holds this immuneACCESS table with in-frame rearrangements only. Some clones are missing; in checked studies, unresolved V genes explain under half, and the rest has no known cause. The sample table records 75,000 to 100,000 clones; roughly 94% of these occur just once. The ten biggest clones cover 0.2% to 0.25% of the sample. Deletion took 2 bases off V and 2 bases off J, with a span of 13 bases between the germline ends. Per the germline V gene, SGHVS is the CDR1 and FQNEAQ is the CDR2. Its CDR3 holds 15 amino acids, cysteine through phenylalanine. Only the CDR3 part of the read is kept: 45 bases, read in frame from the first base.

Sequencing used T cells isolated from PBMCs. Recombination joined TRBV7-8 with TRBJ2-7; TRBD1 is possibly the D segment (6 matching bases). The sequence derives from a human donor in good health. The CDR3 is CASSLQGMEAYEQYF. The DNA reads as follows: TGTGCCAGCAGCTTACAGGGGATGGAAGCCTACGAGCAGTACTTC. Reference TRBV7-8 and TRBJ2-7 genes cover what lies past the CDR3, so the full variable domain is GAGVSQSPRYKVAKRGQDVALRCDPISGHVSLFWYQQALGQGPEFLTYFQNEAQLDKSGLPSDRFFAERPEGSVSTLKIQRTQQEDSAVYLCASSLQGMEAYEQYFGPGTRLTVT.